This T cell receptor (beta chain) was sequenced during a study of shared clonotypes between healthy human individuals. The CDR3 is 14 amino acids. Germline V gives CDR1 MNHEY, CDR2 SMNVEV (reference sequence). V shed 8 bases and J 5 bases; nucleotides not matched to a gene: 5. Some clones are missing from TCRdb's copy, which holds only in-frame ones; the method was immunoSEQ multiplex PCR. The sample shows hundreds of thousands of clones, almost 97% of them seen only once. This TCR came from a woman aged 25 to 39 in good health. The sample comprised naive CD4+ T cells sorted from blood. The subset denotes: CD45RA+ positively selected. V gene TRBV27 combines with J gene TRBJ2-2; TRBD1 matches 10 bases. Here the CDR3 reads CASQTGGWTGELFF. Here the CDR3 DNA reads TGTGCCAGCCAGACAGGGGGCTGGACCGGGGAGCTGTTTTTT.